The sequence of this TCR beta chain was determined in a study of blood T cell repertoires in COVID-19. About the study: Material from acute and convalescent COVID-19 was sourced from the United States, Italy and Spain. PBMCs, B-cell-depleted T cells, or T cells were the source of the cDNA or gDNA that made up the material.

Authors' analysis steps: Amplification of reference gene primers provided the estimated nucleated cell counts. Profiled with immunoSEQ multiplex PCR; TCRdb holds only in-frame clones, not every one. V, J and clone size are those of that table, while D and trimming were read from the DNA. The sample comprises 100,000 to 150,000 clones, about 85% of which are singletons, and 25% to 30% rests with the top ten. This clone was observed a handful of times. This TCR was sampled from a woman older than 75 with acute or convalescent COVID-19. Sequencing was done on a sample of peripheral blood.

CDR3 nucleotide sequence: TGTGCCAGCAGTTCGGACAGAAGAACTGAAGCTTTCTTT. Its translation: CASSSDRRTEAFF. The chain links TRBV11-2 to TRBJ1-1; TRBD1 is a possible D gene (6 bases). The germline V gene has CDR1 SGHAT and CDR2 FQNNGV. Deletions cut 6 bases from V and 5 bases from J, with 13 bases between. This CDR3 comprises 13 residues.